The 4 T cell receptor beta chains reported below all come from one sample, sequenced in a study of T cell repertoires in cytomegalovirus infection. These TCRs are of unknown antigen specificity. TCRdb re-called the reads through MiXCR, storing one row per CDR3 protein. Seen here are roughly 800,000 distinct CDR3 sequences, 25% to 30% observed once, and the top ten hold 10% to 15%. The sequencing here drew on cultured CD8+ T cells from PBMCs, taken from culture after CMV antigen stimulation. The receptors here all came from a human donor in good health (CMV status not recorded). Some clones in this sample may be carry-over from other donors' samples.

This clonotype was detected only a few times. The gene calls are TRBV7-6 and TRBJ1-4, with a weak D call TRBD1 (6 bases). V was trimmed by 1 base and J by 6 bases, leaving 9 bases between them. The CDR3 sequence is 14 residues long. The germline gives CDR1 SGHVS, CDR2 FNYEAQ. CDR3 coding DNA: TGTGCCAGCAGCTTAGAGGGGGATCATGAAAAACTGTTTTTT. This gives the protein CASSLEGDHEKLFF. Using reference TRBV7-6 and TRBJ1-4 for the parts outside the CDR3, the full variable domain is GAGVSQSPRYKVTKRGQDVALRCDPISGHVSLYWYRQALGQGPEFLTYFNYEAQQDKSGLPNDRFSAERPEGSISTLTIQRTEQRDSAMYRCASSLEGDHEKLFFGSGTQLSVL.

This clonotype came up many times. The chain joins TRBV5-4 to TRBJ2-3; no reliable D call. The V and J ends lost 3 bases and 4 bases respectively, with 3 bases between them. The germline V gene encodes CDR1 SGHNT and CDR2 YYREEE (reference sequence). The CDR3 covers 11 residues. The CDR3 nucleotides read TGTGCCAGCAGCTCCCCAGATACGCAGTATTTT. It specifies CASSSPDTQYF.

This clonotype was seen only a few times. The rearrangement links TRBV11-3 to TRBJ2-1; 10 bases align to TRBD2. The CDR3 runs to 16 residues. Trimming removed 5 bases from V and 5 bases from J; junction bases left unmatched: 9. Per germline, CDR1 SGHNT and CDR2 YENEEA. CDR3: CASSDWTSGRNNEQFF. The CDR3 DNA is TGTGCCAGCAGCGACTGGACTAGCGGCAGAAACAATGAGCAGTTCTTC.

V is TRBV7-9 and J is TRBJ2-1; 12 bases fit TRBD2. With V trimmed by 1 base and J by 12 bases, 16 bases remained unmatched. The V gene's germline CDR1 is SEHNR and CDR2 FQNEAQ (reference sequence). The CDR3 length is 18 residues. DNA of the CDR3: TGTGCCAGCAGCTTAGGAGGACTAGCGGGGCCGATCACAGATGGGCAGTTCTTC. Its translation is CASSLGGLAGPITDGQFF.